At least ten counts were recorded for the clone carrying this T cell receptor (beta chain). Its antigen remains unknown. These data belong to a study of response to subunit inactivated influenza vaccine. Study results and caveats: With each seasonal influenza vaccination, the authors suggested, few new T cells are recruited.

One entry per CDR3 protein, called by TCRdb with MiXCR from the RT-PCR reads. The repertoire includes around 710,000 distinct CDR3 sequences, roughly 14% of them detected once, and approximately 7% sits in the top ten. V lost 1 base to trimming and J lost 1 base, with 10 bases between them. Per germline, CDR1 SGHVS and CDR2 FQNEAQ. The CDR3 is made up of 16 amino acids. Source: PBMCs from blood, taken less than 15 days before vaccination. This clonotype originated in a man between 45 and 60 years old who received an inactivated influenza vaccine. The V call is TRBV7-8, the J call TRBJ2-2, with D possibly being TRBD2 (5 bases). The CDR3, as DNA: TGTGCCAGCAGCTTAGTAGAGGGAAGGAACACCGGGGAGCTGTTTTTT. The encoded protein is CASSLVEGRNTGELFF.